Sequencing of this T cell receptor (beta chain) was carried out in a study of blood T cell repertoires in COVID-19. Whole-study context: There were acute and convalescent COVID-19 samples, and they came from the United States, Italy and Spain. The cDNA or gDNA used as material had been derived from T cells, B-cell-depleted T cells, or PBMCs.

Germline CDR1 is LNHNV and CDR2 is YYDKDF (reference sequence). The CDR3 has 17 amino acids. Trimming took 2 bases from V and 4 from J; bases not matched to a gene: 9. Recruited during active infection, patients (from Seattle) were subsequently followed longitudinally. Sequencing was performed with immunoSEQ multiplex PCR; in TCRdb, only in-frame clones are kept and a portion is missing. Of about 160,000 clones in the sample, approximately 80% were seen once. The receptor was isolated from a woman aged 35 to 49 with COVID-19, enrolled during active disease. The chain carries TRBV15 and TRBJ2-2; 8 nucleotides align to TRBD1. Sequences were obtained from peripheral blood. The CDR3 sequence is CATSRLLGRGLTGELFF. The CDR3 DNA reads TGTGCCACCAGCAGACTCCTCGGCAGGGGGCTCACCGGGGAGCTGTTTTTT.